This T cell receptor (beta chain) emerged from a study of CD8+ T cells in alopecia areata (dated by TCRdb to 2017 to 2018). The study in broad terms: Treated patients were enrolled in an open-label pilot trial of oral tofacitinib, 5 to 10 mg twice daily, for moderate-to-severe alopecia areata. Scalp clonality was compared across normal scalp (n=4), patchy alopecia areata scalp (n=8), and alopecia totalis/universalis scalp (n=8). The RNA source kit depended on sample type: the PAXgene miRNA kit for fixed scalp, the miRNeasy kit for PBMCs, and the RNeasy kit for mouse skin. In treated patients, disease severity was measured using the SALT score, which gives the percentage of scalp surface area affected. Biopsies were taken from tofacitinib-treated patients at baseline and at 4 and 24 weeks of treatment, and a later scalp biopsy was taken in several of the tofacitinib-treated patients. Patients received tofacitinib for 6 to 18 months and were then followed off drug for 6 months to check for delayed response and recurrence. Amplification of TCRbeta CDR3 regions was done by immunoSEQ multiplex PCR using 35 Vbeta forward primers and 13 Jbeta reverse primers. In humans, TCRbeta sequencing was performed on scalp tissue and on sorted CD4+ and CD8+ peripheral blood T cells from healthy controls and from patients with patchy or totalis/universalis alopecia areata. The study used high-throughput TCRbeta sequencing to examine T cell clonal expansion in alopecia areata, in both the C3H/HeJ mouse model and human patients. General conclusions and limits of the study: During tofacitinib treatment, many expanded lesional clones stuck around in both scalp and blood, and this persistence may partly explain why relapse happens after treatment is stopped. TCR sequences shared between patients were less clear than in mice, possibly partly because of HLA diversity in the patient population. Scalp TCR repertoire analysis is complicated because resident alphabeta T cells in normal human skin are also sequenced, whereas mouse skin is dominated by gammadelta T cells. Because the treated cohort was small and had only one nonresponder, larger studies are needed to examine links between baseline CD8+ expansion and response. Scalp clonality and the number of expanded CD8+ clones among the top 100 scalp clones were significantly decreased by tofacitinib. Lesional scalp, especially in alopecia totalis/universalis, showed higher clonality and more expanded CD8+ clones than normal scalp, suggesting antigenic drive.

The label giving this sample's time point can be read as: roughly 24 weeks on oral tofacitinib. The treatment or condition label corresponds to: oral pan-JAK inhibitor, 5-10 mg twice daily. Lesional scalp punch biopsies and peripheral blood were collected from alopecia areata patients. PBMCs were isolated by density centrifugation and stained for CD3, CD4 and CD8, after which CD4+ and CD8+ T cells were sorted on a FACSAria. The method behind the library was the immunoSEQ multiplex PCR assay. RNA was extracted from all samples and reverse transcribed into cDNA, which served as template for TCR sequencing. SuperScript III was used for first-strand cDNA synthesis, primed with a 2:1 mix of oligo-dT and random hexamers. A synthetic immune receptor repertoire was used to measure amplification bias, and any remaining bias was corrected computationally. As for the authors' bioinformatics: Raw reads were preprocessed for error removal, and CDR3 was defined according to IMGT conventions as running from the conserved cysteine to phenylalanine. To get clonality, Shannon entropy was normalized by log2 of the number of productive unique TCRs and the result was subtracted from 1. Scalp TCRbeta sequences were cross-referenced with sorted blood CD4 and CD8 repertoires so that the CD4 or CD8 identity of scalp clones could be inferred. TCRdb took over this immuneACCESS table, retaining in-frame rearrangements with V and J assigned. Such tables are incomplete; in checked studies, under half of the missing clones stem from an unresolved V gene, and the remainder is unexplained. V, J and clone size are taken as reported in that table, and D and trimming were inferred from the DNA itself. Within this sample are 60,000 to 90,000 clones, with 66% of them counted one time only. Clones ranked in the top ten supply around 24% of the sample.

The V end gives up 0 bases and the J end 7 bases, leaving 9 bases in the junction not matched to a gene. CDR1 and CDR2 (MGHRA, YSYEKL) derive from the germline V gene. The CDR3 runs 16 residues from the cysteine to the phenylalanine. Kept here is only the CDR3 DNA, which spans 48 bases and is read in frame from base 1. About this clone: This clone's antigen is unknown. No per-base quality is available; no much larger clone lies one base away.

Here the sequenced sample was CD8+ T cells sorted from blood, taken at week 24, from a patient treated with tofacitinib. This sequence was found in a human donor with alopecia areata. The rearranged segments are TRBV4-1 and TRBJ1-2, with 9 bases in between that match TRBD1. In nucleotide form, the sequence is TGCGCCAGCAGCCAAGAAGTGGGACAGGGTTACTCTGGCTACACCTTC. Its coded protein is CASSQEVGQGYSGYTF.